This is a list of T cell receptor beta chains from one sample in a study of yellow fever vaccine responses in identical twins. MiXCR, run by TCRdb on the RT-PCR reads, gives a single entry per CDR3 protein. The table includes 9,500 to 13,000 distinct CDR3 sequences, over 65% detected once. Here the sequenced sample was T cells from blood (PBMCs), unsorted or a sorted subset (not recorded which), taken before or after yellow fever vaccination (not recorded which). Source of these receptors: a woman under 30 who received the yellow fever vaccine. Each CDR3 is given without its conserved first and last residue.

j_call v_call cdr3_aa
TRBJ2-1 TRBV12-2 ASHTGGGPIYYNEQF
TRBJ2-6 TRBV7-6 ASSLIKDTRSGANVLT
TRBJ2-5 TRBV5-4 ASSLGTSGSETQY
TRBJ2-5 TRBV20-1 SARDGGSQETQY
TRBJ1-6 TRBV6-2/TRBV6-3 ASSYSRRRNSPLH
TRBJ1-1 TRBV2 ASSVEGRHTEAF
TRBJ1-2 TRBV29-1 SVRELRYGYT
TRBJ2-5 TRBV13 ASSLGGASETQY
TRBJ2-7 TRBV28 ASSFWSAGAGEQY
TRBJ2-1 TRBV13 ASILWSVVSYNEQF
TRBJ1-5 TRBV12-3/TRBV12-4 ASSLGAGLNQPQH
TRBJ1-2 TRBV20-1 SASTSLYGYT
TRBJ2-2 TRBV6-2/TRBV6-3 ASSYYGELF
TRBJ2-7 TRBV13 ASRAEGIYEQY
TRBJ2-3 TRBV6-2/TRBV6-3 ASSYQQGRKH
TRBJ1-1 TRBV7-3 ASSLTPGAGTEAF
TRBJ2-7 TRBV3-1 ASSHGTGSYEQY
TRBJ2-7 TRBV20-1 SARSPPGSSYEQY
TRBJ2-3 TRBV20-1 SARSPTSGGMASTDTQY
TRBJ2-3 TRBV11-3 ASSLGMGGTTDTQY
TRBJ1-1 TRBV18 ASSPDMNTEAF
TRBJ2-2 TRBV12-3/TRBV12-4 ASSPPTATGELF
TRBJ1-1 TRBV7-9 ASSIHGTEAF
TRBJ2-7 TRBV7-3 ASSLTELDVHEQY